These T cell receptor beta chains were read from a single sample in a study of CD8 T cells in Susac syndrome. TCRdb itself ran the immunoSEQ multiplex PCR reads through MiXCR, one entry per CDR3 protein. This table holds under 200,000 distinct CDR3 sequences, 85% to 95% found once. Input material: CD4+ T cells from PBMCs. The source is a human donor with Susac syndrome. The CDR3 runs from the conserved cysteine through the conserved F or W. Not every row has a clone size; where given, it reads once, few, many or a size class.

CATSDSITNTGELFF	.	TRBJ2-2	TRBV24-1
CASSATGERGYTF	once	TRBJ1-2	TRBV25-1
CASSQRSSNQPQHF	.	TRBJ1-5	TRBV3-1
CASRGLGNTEAFF	.	TRBJ1-1	TRBV14
CASSFGWDWYGYTF	.	TRBJ1-2	TRBV7-8
CASSPPSSGGYNEQFF	.	TRBJ2-1	TRBV5-1
CATSDLAGGDTQYF	.	TRBJ2-3	TRBV24-1
CASSAINEKLFF	.	TRBJ1-4	TRBV25-1
CSVETGGFGYTF	.	TRBJ1-2	TRBV29-1
CASSLAVGHQGYTF	.	TRBJ1-2	TRBV5-6
CASSFTKRTDTQYF	.	TRBJ2-3	TRBV7-9
CASARNTEAFF	.	TRBJ1-1	TRBV6-5
CSASYTGDTEAFF	.	TRBJ1-1	TRBV20-1
CASSLAQGAYEQYF	few	TRBJ2-7	TRBV5-1
CASSYEDMGLGSPLHF	.	TRBJ1-6	TRBV6-5
CASSVAGTGGREQYF	.	TRBJ2-7	TRBV9
CASSLATENNEQFF	.	TRBJ2-1	TRBV7-2
CASSLGANQPQHF	few	TRBJ1-5	TRBV7-9
CASSRIGPQETQYF	.	TRBJ2-5	TRBV5-6
CATSLTPGGAYNEQFF	.	TRBJ2-1	TRBV15
CASNPAASAETQYF	.	TRBJ2-5	TRBV2
CSATLNTNEQFF	.	TRBJ2-1	TRBV20-1
CSAGPRGGNEAFF	.	TRBJ1-1	TRBV20-1
CASSLIAGVRTDTQYF	.	TRBJ2-3	TRBV7-2
CASSPPPGATIYF	once	TRBJ1-3	TRBV7-2
CASSLSLPGRDTQYF	.	TRBJ2-3	TRBV12-3/TRBV12-4
CASSTTLAGLRANEQFF	.	TRBJ2-1	TRBV6-1
CSAQAGLAVLNEQFF	.	TRBJ2-1	TRBV20-1
CASNLGRSSYNEQFF	.	TRBJ2-1	TRBV5-4
CAISESGEEGFF	.	TRBJ1-1	TRBV10-3
CASSRGGNQPQHF	.	TRBJ1-5	TRBV30
CASSAASGGQETQYF	.	TRBJ2-5	TRBV5-6
CASTDPSGQANSPLHF	.	TRBJ1-6	TRBV6-6
CASSSFSRSTDTQYF	.	TRBJ2-3	TRBV5-1
CSAHRDSLSYGYTF	once	TRBJ1-2	TRBV20-1
CASSVGGHRPDSPLHF	.	TRBJ1-6	TRBV9
CAIQDRYSNQPQHF	.	TRBJ1-5	TRBV19
CASSLRTGAAYEQYF	.	TRBJ2-7	TRBV12-3/TRBV12-4
CASSYSTGETGYTF	.	TRBJ1-2	TRBV5-1
CSAREGRGRVSNQPQHF	.	TRBJ1-5	TRBV20-1
CASSQEARGRNTEAFF	.	TRBJ1-1	TRBV3-1
CAISVGGGGKSTDTQYF	.	TRBJ2-3	TRBV10-3